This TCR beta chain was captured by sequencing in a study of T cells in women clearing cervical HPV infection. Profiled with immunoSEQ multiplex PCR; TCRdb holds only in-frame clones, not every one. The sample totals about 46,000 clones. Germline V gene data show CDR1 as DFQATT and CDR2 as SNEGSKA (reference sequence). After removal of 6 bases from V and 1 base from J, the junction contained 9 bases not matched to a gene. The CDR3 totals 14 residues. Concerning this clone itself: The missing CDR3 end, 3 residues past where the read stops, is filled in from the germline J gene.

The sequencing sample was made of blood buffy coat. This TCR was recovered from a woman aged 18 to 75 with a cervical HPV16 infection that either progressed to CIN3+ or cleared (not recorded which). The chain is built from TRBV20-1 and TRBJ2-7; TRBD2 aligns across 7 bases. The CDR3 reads CSAAQRGVSYEQYF. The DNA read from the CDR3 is TGCAGTGCAGCCCAGCGGGGTGTGTCCTACGAG.